This T cell receptor beta chain appears in the sequencing data of a study of blood T cell repertoires in COVID-19. In the study overall: The United States, Italy and Spain supplied acute and convalescent COVID-19 samples. The cDNA or gDNA used as material had been derived from T cells, B-cell-depleted T cells, or PBMCs.

Original data processing: The assay estimated nucleated cells by amplifying reference gene primers. Some clones are missing from TCRdb's copy, which holds only in-frame ones; the method was immunoSEQ multiplex PCR. The V and J calls and the clone size are those of that table, but D and trimming were determined from the DNA. Of a few hundred thousand clones in the sample, 70% to 90% were seen once. Unmatched junction bases numbered 8, after V lost 2 bases and J lost 7 bases. The CDR3 runs 15 residues. Germline V gene sequence: CDR1 MNHNY, CDR2 SVGAGI (reference sequence). The sequenced sample was peripheral blood. The chain couples TRBV6-6 to TRBJ1-2; 9 nucleotides agree with TRBD1. This clonotype was obtained from a man aged 35 to 55 with acute or convalescent COVID-19. CDR3 sequence: CASSYLNRGHGGYTF. The CDR3 coding sequence is TGTGCCAGCAGTTACCTTAACAGGGGGCATGGTGGCTACACCTTC.